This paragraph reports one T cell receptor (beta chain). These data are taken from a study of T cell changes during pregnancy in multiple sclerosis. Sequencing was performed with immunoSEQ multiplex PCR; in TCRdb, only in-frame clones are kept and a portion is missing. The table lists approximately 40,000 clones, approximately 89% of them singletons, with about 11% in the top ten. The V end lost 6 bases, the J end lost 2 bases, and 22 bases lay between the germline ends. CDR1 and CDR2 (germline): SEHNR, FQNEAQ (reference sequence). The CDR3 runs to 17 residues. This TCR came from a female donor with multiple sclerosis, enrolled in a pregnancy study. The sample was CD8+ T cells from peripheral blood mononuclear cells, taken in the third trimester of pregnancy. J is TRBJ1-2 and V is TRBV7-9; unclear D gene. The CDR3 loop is CASSSPPGASSNYGYTF. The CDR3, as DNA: TGTGCCAGCAGTTCACCACCGGGAGCAAGTAGCAACTATGGCTACACCTTC.